This TCR beta chain was recorded in a study of blood T cell repertoires in COVID-19 (dated by TCRdb to the early 2020s). In the study overall: Samples from collaborators originated in the United States, Italy and Spain and spanned both the acute and convalescent phases of COVID-19. A de-identified subject ID, COVID-19 status, age in years and sex were almost always included in the sample metadata. Samples were obtained from the ongoing ImmuneRACE study (first 160 participants) and from some 1,300 subjects provided by 6 global collaborators. The dataset comprised deeply sampled blood TCRbeta repertoires from subjects exposed to, actively infected with, or recovered from COVID-19. Where HLA class I and class II types were available, the types were taken from metadata supplied by the sample provider, not from assay-based typing. The repertoires were released in a freely available public database intended as a resource for research on the immune response to SARS-CoV-2. The material from the prospective study consisted of cDNA or gDNA derived from T cells, B-cell-depleted T cells, or PBMCs. Results the study describes overall, beyond this receptor: The quantity of clinical and demographic metadata differed by source and by participant and was supplied without curation.

Each collaborating institution followed its own protocols to collect whole blood in K2EDTA tubes. For TCRbeta analysis, collaborator samples were shipped as frozen whole blood, as isolated PBMCs, or as DNA extracted from either sample type. There are a few counts of this clone. It has no known antigen specificity. Per-base quality was not reported, and no clone a single base away is much larger than it. TCRbeta CDR3 regions were amplified from genomic DNA using the immunoSEQ Assay, a bias-controlled multiplex PCR. Regarding the original processing steps: Nucleated cell counts per sample were estimated from amplification of reference gene primers within the assay. To quantify the absolute abundance of each unique TCRbeta CDR3 rearrangement, sequence reads were collapsed and filtered. For each sample, productive Simpson clonality was calculated by taking the square root of Simpson's diversity index across productive rearrangements. Here the immuneACCESS table is served through TCRdb, limited to in-frame sequences with V and J called. Missing clones are a known gap in these copies; in checked studies unresolved V genes cover under half, and the rest lacks a known reason. The V and J calls and the clone size are those of that table, but D and trimming were determined from the DNA. The sample yields 120,000 or so clones; over 80% were counted once. Together, the top ten hold under 2.5% of the sample.

The germline V gene (reference sequence) sets CDR1 to SEHNR and CDR2 to FQNEAQ. The CDR3 starts with the cysteine, ends with the phenylalanine, and has 16 residues. Solely the CDR3 DNA is kept, with 48 bases framed from the first base. The junction carries 9 bases between V and J, which are trimmed by 0 bases and 0 bases respectively. This TCR was recovered from a man between 65 and 79 years old with acute or convalescent COVID-19. The chain links TRBV7-9 with TRBJ1-3, with the D gene not confidently named. The sequencing input was peripheral blood. The CDR3 sequence is CASSLASYSSGNTIYF. The sequenced DNA is TGTGCCAGCAGCTTAGCGAGTTACAGCTCTGGAAACACCATATATTTT.